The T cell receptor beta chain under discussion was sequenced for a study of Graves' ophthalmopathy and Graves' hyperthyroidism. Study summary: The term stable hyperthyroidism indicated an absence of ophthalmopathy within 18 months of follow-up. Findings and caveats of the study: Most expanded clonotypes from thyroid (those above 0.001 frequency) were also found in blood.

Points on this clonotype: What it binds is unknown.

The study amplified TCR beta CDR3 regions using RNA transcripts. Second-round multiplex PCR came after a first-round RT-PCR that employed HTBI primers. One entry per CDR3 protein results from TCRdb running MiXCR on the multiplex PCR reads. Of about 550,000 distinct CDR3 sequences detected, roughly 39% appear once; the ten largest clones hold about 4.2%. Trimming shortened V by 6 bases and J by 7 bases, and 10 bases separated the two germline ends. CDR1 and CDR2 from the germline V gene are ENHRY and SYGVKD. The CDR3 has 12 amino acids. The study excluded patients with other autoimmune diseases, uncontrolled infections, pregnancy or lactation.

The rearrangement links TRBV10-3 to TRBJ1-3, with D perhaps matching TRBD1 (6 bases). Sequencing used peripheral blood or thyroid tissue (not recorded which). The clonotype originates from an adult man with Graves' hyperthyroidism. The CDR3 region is CAIRDSPNTIYF. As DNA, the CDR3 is TGTGCCATCAGGGACAGCCCCAACACCATATATTTT.